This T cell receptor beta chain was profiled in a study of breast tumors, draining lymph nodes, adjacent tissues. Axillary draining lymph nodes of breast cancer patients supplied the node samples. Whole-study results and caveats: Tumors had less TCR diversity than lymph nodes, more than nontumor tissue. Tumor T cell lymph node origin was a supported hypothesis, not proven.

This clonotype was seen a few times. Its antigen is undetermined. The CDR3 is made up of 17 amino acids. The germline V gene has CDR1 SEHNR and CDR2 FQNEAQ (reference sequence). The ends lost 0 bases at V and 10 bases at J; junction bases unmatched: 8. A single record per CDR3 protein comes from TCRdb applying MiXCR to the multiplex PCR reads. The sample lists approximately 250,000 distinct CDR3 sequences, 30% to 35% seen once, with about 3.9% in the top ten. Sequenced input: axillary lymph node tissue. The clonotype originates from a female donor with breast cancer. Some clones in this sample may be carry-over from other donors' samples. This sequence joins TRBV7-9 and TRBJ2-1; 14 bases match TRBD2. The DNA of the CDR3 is TGTGCCAGCAGCTTAGCCCCGGGACTAGCGGGAGTGGGGGAGCAGTTCTTC. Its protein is CASSLAPGLAGVGEQFF. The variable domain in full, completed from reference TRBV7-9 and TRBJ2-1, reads DTGVSQNPRHKITKRGQNVTFRCDPISEHNRLYWYRQTLGQGPEFLTYFQNEAQLEKSRLLSDRFSAERPKGSFSTLEIQRTEQGDSAMYLCASSLAPGLAGVGEQFFGPGTRLTVL.